One T cell receptor (beta chain) is described in this entry. The antigen it binds to is not known. The input lacks base qualities; no much larger clone sits a single base away. Donors were healthy HIV-negative adults with no recently reported acute infections or vaccinations. Only Caucasian adults living in Nashville, Tennessee, USA were represented among the donors. Magnetic negative selection was used to enrich CD4+ T cells, after which naive cells were positively selected on CD45RA and the negative fraction became the memory subset. Blood was collected by leukapheresis, and PBMCs were isolated by Ficoll-Histopaque density gradient centrifugation and then cryopreserved in liquid nitrogen vapor phase. Purity and quantity of every magnetically sorted T cell population were checked by analytical flow cytometry. Each sorted fraction had its genomic DNA isolated and then quantified by UV absorbance on a Nanodrop 2000c.

This record belongs to a study of shared clonotypes between healthy human individuals (dated by TCRdb to 2018 to 2020). With regard to the full study: The cohort included three men and a couple of women between 18 and 49 years of age. Leukapheresis yielded between about 0.85 and 9 billion PBMCs per donor. To increase sequencing depth and limit assay-specific biases, TCR repertoire library preparation and sequencing were carried out by different laboratories using diverse techniques. Per donor, three plates each were used for CD4 naive and CD4 memory, two for CD8 naive, and one for CD8 memory. The study deeply sequenced blood TCR repertoires of five healthy adults to estimate repertoire size and the extent of clonotype sharing between individuals. Broad study findings and their caveats: Incomplete sequencing was indicated by rarefaction of sorted-subset datasets, despite the large sequencing depth. When a few donors were compared, the shared fraction of clonotypes was about 5.2% for naive CD4, approximately 3.3% for naive CD8, roughly 2.3% for memory CD4, and 0.35% to 0.5% for memory CD8. Only blood was sampled, and tissue TCR repertoires likely differ from those in blood. Estimated clonotype richness was generally larger for naive than for memory subsets. The small number of donors limited the genetic and exposure-history diversity represented. Based on pairwise subsampling, the degree of clonotype sharing among donors was expected to be affected by sequencing depth. Higher generation probabilities were observed for clonotypes shared by all four sorted-subset donors than for non-shared clonotypes.

TCR CDR3 regions were amplified from genomic DNA by multiplex PCR using the deep immunoSEQ assay. Extracted genomic DNA from each cell subset was spread evenly across all wells of several immunoSEQ 96-well plates, with each plate serving as a replicate. For sorted subsets, roughly 0.2 ug genomic DNA, equal to tens of thousands of T cell genomes, was loaded into each replicate PCR. Purified libraries were quantified with a Qubit 3.0 fluorometer, sized on a Bioanalyzer 2100, and re-quantified with the KAPA Library Quantification kit. A separate single-read 150-cycle Illumina NextSeq 550 flow cell was used to sequence each immunoSEQ 96-well plate. The paper's processing steps were these. The immunoSEQ output contained only junctional sequences without quality scores, so filtering could not match that applied to full-length reads. To assign V/J genes and CDR3, sequences were annotated using PyIR, a Python wrapper for IgBLAST v1.9, with IMGT germline references. Reads with weak V/J assignments (E-value above 1e-6), missing CDR3, stop codons, out-of-frame junctions, or ambiguous translated residues were removed. V3J clonotypes were defined by identical inferred V gene, J gene, and CDR3 amino acid sequence. To compute the percentage overlap between repertoires, the number of shared unique clonotypes was divided by the size of the smaller repertoire. Three approaches were used to assess repertoire richness: RTK rarefaction, the Chao1 estimator, and Recon v2.1 estimates of unobserved clonotypes. Generation probabilities were computed with OLGA for all TCRbeta clonotypes obtained by the gDNA method from several donors. TCRdb stores this immuneACCESS table with in-frame sequences only. Part of the clones is absent; in the studies checked, under half of the shortfall reflects unresolved V genes, and no reason is known for the rest. That table is the source of V, J and clone size, and D and trimming were worked out from the DNA. This sample holds over a million clones; 96% were observed only once. The ten largest clones add up to approximately 1% of the sample.

Reading from cysteine to phenylalanine, the CDR3 counts 12 amino acids. This entry keeps only the CDR3 DNA: 36 bases, framed from base 1. Sequences SEHNR (CDR1) and FQNEAQ (CDR2) are obtained from the germline V gene (reference sequence). V lost 4 bases and J lost 12 bases; the stretch between them is 13 bases long. The V and J genes are TRBV7-9 and TRBJ2-1; the D gene is tentatively TRBD1 or TRBD2, each matching 5 bases. The source material was naive CD4+ T cells sorted from blood. The label giving this sample's cell subset or site can be read as: CD45RA+ positively selected. The receptor comes from a young man in good health. The DNA is TGTGCCAGCAGCTCACCCGGGGCAGGGCAGTTCTTC. This sequence encodes CASSSPGAGQFF.